This T cell receptor (beta chain) was recovered during a study of T cell responses to AZD1222 COVID-19 vaccine. Study-wide context: Analysis merged second doses at about 4 or about 12 weeks.

Assay used: immunoSEQ multiplex PCR; TCRdb lists only in-frame clones, some missing. The sample yields fewer than 200,000 clones, roughly 89% seen once. Concerning this clone itself: Its antigen is still unknown.

CDR3 length equals 17 residues. The germline CDR1 and CDR2 sequences are SGHTA and FQGNSA. The V end lost 1 base, the J end lost 0 bases, and 16 bases lay between the germline ends. Findings of the study overall: Spike-specific TCR breadth and depth were elevated following two AZD1222 doses. Recipients of AZD1222 seropositive at baseline numbered only 5 to 7.

The chain couples TRBV7-2 to TRBJ2-7; D is possibly TRBD2 (7 bases). The specimen was peripheral blood, collected on day 0 of AZD1222 vaccination. This clonotype originated in an adult in good health. The CDR3 sequence: CASSLERGRENSYEQYF. CDR3 DNA sequence: TGTGCCAGCAGCTTAGAACGGGGGCGGGAGAACTCCTACGAGCAGTACTTC.